The 21 T cell receptor beta chains below were found in one sample sequenced in a study of T cell clonotyping in hematopoietic cell transplantation. Some clones are missing from TCRdb's copy, which holds only in-frame ones; the method was immunoSEQ multiplex PCR. The sample yields some 14,000 clones, just over 85% seen once. The material was PBMCs, obtained 100 days after allogeneic stem cell transplant. The receptors shown here come from a male patient aged 50 to 59 who had an allogeneic stem cell transplant from an unrelated donor, so T cells may come from the graft donor. Some clones in this sample may be carry-over from other donors' samples.

The chain recombines TRBV18 with TRBJ2-3; D might be TRBD1 (6 bases). The CDR3 runs 14 residues. V was shortened by 6 bases and J by 6 bases, with 16 bases between the two germline ends. Germline V gene sequence: CDR1 KGHSH, CDR2 LQKENI. In DNA, the CDR3 is TGTGCCAGCTCGCAGGGGCCAGTGGAGGATACGCAGTATTTT. It translates to CASSQGPVEDTQYF.

This sequence joins TRBV18 and TRBJ1-3; 9 nucleotides agree with TRBD1. CDR3 length: 17 amino acids. CDR1 and CDR2 from the germline V gene are KGHSH and LQKENI. J gave up 4 bases and V 5 bases, and 12 bases lay outside the gene matches. The CDR3 DNA reads TGTGCCAGCTCATCTACCGGGACAGGGCCTTCAGGAAACACCATATATTTT. Its protein product is CASSSTGTGPSGNTIYF.

V is TRBV5-6 and J is TRBJ2-2, with TRBD2 as a possible D gene (5 bases). The ends were cut back, 4 bases at V and 7 bases at J, with 11 bases in the middle. CDR3 size: 13 residues. Germline V gene sequence: CDR1 SGHDT, CDR2 YYEEEE. In nucleotides, the CDR3 is TGTGCCAGCAGCATGACTACGGGCGGGGAGCTGTTTTTT. Translated, it gives CASSMTTGGELFF.

The chain uses TRBV2 and TRBJ2-5; no definite D call. The CDR3 has 11 residues. Germline assignment: CDR1 SNHLY and CDR2 FYNNEI. Trimming left V 2 bases short and J 5 bases short, with 3 bases between. Here the CDR3 reads CASSERETQYF. CDR3 nucleotides: TGTGCCAGCAGTGAACGGGAGACCCAGTACTTC.

There are a few counts of this clone. The chain uses TRBV6-6 and TRBJ1-1; D is undetermined. CDR3 size: 13 residues. The ends were cut back, 7 bases at V and 6 bases at J, with 15 bases in the middle. Germline values: CDR1 MNHNY, CDR2 SVGAGI (reference sequence). Here the CDR3 reads CASTFVTGSEAFF. The CDR3 region has the DNA TGTGCCAGCACTTTTGTAACCGGCTCTGAAGCTTTCTTT.

CDR3 nucleotides: TGTGCCAGTTCTGGCGGGAGGACCGGGGAGCTGTTTTTT. Translated, it gives CASSGGRTGELFF. The chain links TRBV19 to TRBJ2-2, with TRBD2 matching over 8 bases. V trimming: 8 bases; J trimming: 5 bases; junction bases outside the gene matches: 4. Germline CDR1 is LNHDA and CDR2 is SQIVND (reference sequence). The CDR3 loop spans 13 amino acids.

V gene TRBV30 combines with J gene TRBJ1-2; TRBD1 agrees at 7 bases. CDR3 length: 14 amino acids. Trimming cost V 7 bases and J 2 bases; bases outside gene matches: 10. Germline V gives CDR1 GTSNPN, CDR2 SVGIG (reference sequence). In nucleotides, the CDR3 is TGTGCCTCCGACGGACAGGATTCAAACTATGGCTACACCTTC. This gives the protein CASDGQDSNYGYTF.

The chain combines TRBV21-1 with TRBJ2-3; the table's D call, TRBD1, has no DNA check behind it. TRBV21-1 is tagged as a pseudogene. The CDR3 is 16 amino acids. Here the CDR3 DNA reads TGTGCCAGCAGCAAAGAGGCAGGGGGGAAACCAGATACGCAGTATTTT. Translating it yields CASSKEAGGKPDTQYF.

V and J are TRBV19 and TRBJ1-2, with D perhaps TRBD1 (5 bases). Per the germline V gene, CDR1 is LNHDA and CDR2 is SQIVND (reference sequence). The CDR3 contains 13 residues. Trimming left V 6 bases short and J 8 bases short, with 16 bases between. CDR3 residues: CASRGGTTGGYTF. The CDR3 DNA follows: TGTGCCAGTAGGGGCGGGACTACGGGCGGCTACACCTTC.

The chain links TRBV6-5 to TRBJ1-6; 7 positions agree with TRBD1. CDR1 is MNHEY and CDR2 is SVGAGI in the germline V gene. V was pared by 5 bases and J by 7 bases, with 8 bases of the junction left unmatched. The CDR3 length is 15 residues. The CDR3 DNA is TGTGCCAGCAGTCCCACCGGGACAGCGAATTCACCCCTCCACTTT. This translates into CASSPTGTANSPLHF.

This clone was observed once. The chain combines TRBV5-4 with TRBJ2-5; the D call may be TRBD1 or TRBD2 (5 bases each). The V and J ends lost 5 bases and 4 bases respectively, with 9 bases between them. Per germline, CDR1 SGHNT and CDR2 YYREEE (reference sequence). The CDR3 contains 12 residues. The CDR3: CASRSGTETQYF. The DNA of the CDR3 is TGTGCCAGCAGATCAGGGACAGAGACCCAGTACTTC.

The chain employs TRBV25-1 and TRBJ2-3, with TRBD1 identical over 9 bases. Trimming cost V 5 bases and J 5 bases; bases outside gene matches: 14. Germline lookup yields CDR1 MGHDK and CDR2 SYGVNS. The CDR3 consists of 17 residues. CDR3 in DNA: TGTGCCAGCAGTCCTCGCACAGGGGGCGGGAGAGGAGATACGCAGTATTTT. Residues: CASSPRTGGGRGDTQYF. The full variable domain, rest sourced from reference TRBV25-1 and TRBJ2-3, is EADIYQTPRYLVIGTGKKITLECSQTMGHDKMYWYQQDPGMELHLIHYSYGVNSTEKGDLSSESTVSRIRTEHFPLTLESARPSHTSQYLCASSPRTGGGRGDTQYFGPGTRLTVL.

V usage is TRBV28 and J usage is TRBJ1-2, with 9 bases lining up with TRBD1. Germline CDR1 is MDHEN and CDR2 is SYDVKM. This CDR3 spans 15 amino acids. J lost 6 bases, V lost 5 bases, and 10 bases had no gene match. CDR3 region: CASSTAGTGSNGYTF. DNA for the CDR3: TGTGCCAGCAGTACCGCCGGGACAGGGTCTAATGGCTACACCTTC.

This clone was counted a few times. The chain carries TRBV21-1 and TRBJ1-5. TRBV21-1 is designated a pseudogene. The CDR3 covers 16 residues. CDR3 nucleotide sequence: TGTGCCACCCGACCGGGGGCATTAAATAAGAATCAGCCCCAGCATTTT. Protein product: CATRPGALNKNQPQHF.

In its sample, this clone was seen once. This chain links TRBV7-6 with TRBJ2-5, with 13 nucleotides matching TRBD2. The germline CDR1 and CDR2 sequences are SGHVS and FNYEAQ. The CDR3 is made up of 18 amino acids. V lost 2 bases and J lost 2; bases outside the gene matches: 8. The chain's CDR3 is CASSLRGLAGFGQETQYF. CDR3 DNA sequence: TGTGCCAGCAGCTTAAGGGGACTAGCGGGGTTTGGACAAGAGACCCAGTACTTC. The whole variable domain, filled in from reference TRBV7-6 and TRBJ2-5, reads GAGVSQSPRYKVTKRGQDVALRCDPISGHVSLYWYRQALGQGPEFLTYFNYEAQQDKSGLPNDRFSAERPEGSISTLTIQRTEQRDSAMYRCASSLRGLAGFGQETQYFGPGTRLLVL.

This rearrangement joins TRBV2 to TRBJ2-3; 10 nucleotides align to TRBD2. This CDR3 has 16 residues. V was pared by 4 bases and J by 0 bases, with 4 bases of the junction left unmatched. Germline values: CDR1 SNHLY, CDR2 FYNNEI. CDR3 DNA sequence: TGTGCCAGCAGTGCAAGCGGGGGGGCGAGCACAGATACGCAGTATTTT. The encoded protein is CASSASGGASTDTQYF.

The rearrangement links TRBV25-1 to TRBJ2-1; TRBD1 agrees at 9 bases. Trimming removed 3 bases from V and 5 bases from J; junction bases left unmatched: 5. Per the germline V gene, CDR1 is MGHDK and CDR2 is SYGVNS. This CDR3 comprises 15 residues. DNA for the CDR3: TGTGCCAGCAGTGACCGGGACAGGGCGAACAATGAGCAGTTCTTC. Translation gives CASSDRDRANNEQFF. The full variable domain, with the rest looked up from reference TRBV25-1 and TRBJ2-1, is EADIYQTPRYLVIGTGKKITLECSQTMGHDKMYWYQQDPGMELHLIHYSYGVNSTEKGDLSSESTVSRIRTEHFPLTLESARPSHTSQYLCASSDRDRANNEQFFGPGTRLTVL.

In this sample, this clone turned up once. The chain recombines TRBV28 with TRBJ2-7; D call uncertain. The ends were cut back, 6 bases at V and 3 bases at J, with 12 bases in the middle. Germline-derived CDR1 and CDR2 are MDHEN and SYDVKM. CDR3 length: 13 amino acids. CDR3 sequence (DNA): TGTGCCAGCAGCCTTCAGGTCCTCTACGAGCAGTACTTC. This codes for CASSLQVLYEQYF.

The chain uses TRBV6-1 and TRBJ2-3; 9 bases map to TRBD1. Germline CDR1 reads MNHNS; CDR2 reads SASEGT. The CDR3 contains 14 residues. V gave up 7 bases and J gave up 8 bases; unmatched junction bases: 10. This chain's CDR3 is CASTPGDRVPTQYF. The CDR3 nucleotides are TGTGCCAGCACCCCTGGGGACAGGGTTCCTACGCAGTATTTT.

V and J are TRBV6-5 and TRBJ1-5; 11 bases agree with TRBD1. V lost 6 bases to trimming and J lost 4 bases; unmatched junction nucleotides: 5. This CDR3 is built from 15 residues. Per germline, CDR1 MNHEY and CDR2 SVGAGI. Here the CDR3 reads CASSMDRGLNQPQHF. The DNA for the CDR3 is TGTGCCAGCAGCATGGACAGGGGGCTGAATCAGCCCCAGCATTTT.

V is TRBV5-1 and J is TRBJ2-7; 8 nucleotides line up with TRBD2. Germline V gives CDR1 SGHRS, CDR2 YFSETQ. CDR3 length: 16 amino acids. V shed 2 bases and J 2 bases; nucleotides not matched to a gene: 9. CDR3 coding DNA: TGCGCCAGCAGCTTAACCTATGGACTAGCCCCCTACGAGCAGTACTTC. Residues: CASSLTYGLAPYEQYF.